The source of this T cell receptor beta chain is a study of cytomegalovirus exposure and HLA in healthy donors. Study-wide results and limits: Using the classifier, cytomegalovirus status was reportedly diagnosed with high specificity and sensitivity. In a later analysis, an Asian-associated ancestry cluster reportedly showed fewer N-insertions than the approximately 700-donor mean. Some highly shared sequence variants likely arose as a pipeline artifact. In an earlier analysis, most TCR beta V segments were productive about 90% or about 30% of the time.

This clone was found a few times. The antigen remains unidentified. Use of 60 Vbeta and 13 Jbeta primers characterized the PCR. The repertoire was sequenced with immunoSEQ multiplex PCR; TCRdb's copy has only in-frame clones and lacks some. This sample has approximately 71,000 clones, with about 78% found just once. V was cut by 4 bases and J by 9 bases, with 12 bases left in between. CDR3 size: 12 residues. Germline CDR1 is SNHLY and CDR2 is FYNNEI. The chain links TRBV2 to TRBJ1-1; maybe TRBD1 (5 bases). This receptor was identified in a woman between 40 and 55 years old in good health and CMV-seropositive. Sequenced material: PBMCs. For the CDR3, the DNA is TGTGCCAGCAGTGGGGGCGGGGCCCAAGCTTTCTTT. Translating it yields CASSGGGAQAFF.